Here is one T cell receptor (beta chain) with its context. This clonotype was counted between two and nine times. Which antigen it targets is not known. There are no base qualities to consult, and no much larger clone falls within one base. The library was produced with RT-PCR. The reads were generated on an Illumina HiSeq 2500. TCRdb applied fastp at Q25 and MiXCR to the public reads, then kept only in-frame beta chains. Each CDR3 protein appears once, grouped with its most common genes and DNA. This sample gives more than 550,000 distinct CDR3 sequences in total; roughly 12% of them show up just once. The ten largest clones take up 8% to 13% of the sample. The entry originates in a study of response to subunit inactivated influenza vaccine listed by TCRdb under 2018. A note on the overall study: Deep quantitative profiling of the T cell receptor repertoire was used in the study to follow responses to a trivalent subunit inactivated influenza vaccine.

Ends trimmed: V by 3 bases, J by 7 bases; bases unmatched to a gene: 10. CDR1 MDHEN and CDR2 SYDVKM were looked up in the germline V gene. Measured from the cysteine to the phenylalanine, the CDR3 is 16 residues long. Kept here is only the CDR3 DNA, which spans 48 bases and is read in frame from base 1. Broader findings and caveats from the paper: The authors proposed that each seasonal influenza vaccination may bring in only a limited number of new T cells.

The sample also formed part of further work on T cells expressing NK-cell markers. As the second publication notes: TCR beta cDNA libraries were prepared using 5'RACE template switching, which introduced a universal primer site and unique molecular identifiers. TCR beta-chain repertoires were profiled in sorted CD3+CD56+NKG2C+, CD3+CD56+NKG2C- and CD3+CD56-NKG2C+ T-cell subsets from about 8 donors. Most of the eight sequenced donors were HCMV-seropositive and one was HCMV-seronegative. In several experiments an anti-gammadeltaTCR antibody was added to restrict sorting to alphabetaTCR-expressing T cells. For more than 5 donors, the dominant CD3+CD56+NKG2C+ clonotypes were among the top 10 CD8+ clonotypes and accounted for about 1.0-7.0% of CD8+ T cells. Those dominant clonotypes were again the most abundant among CD3+CD56-NKG2C+ cells in a handful of donors, at about 25-60.1%. Whether the expanded NKG2C-expressing T cell clones were specific for HCMV antigens remained unclear. All eight donors whose samples were sequenced were randomly selected healthy volunteers, three of them men and five women. A commercial ELISA kit detecting HCMV-specific IgG in serum was used to determine HCMV serostatus. Ficoll density gradient centrifugation was used to isolate peripheral blood mononuclear cells from blood. For six donors, unsorted PBMC were also used to sequence bulk peripheral blood T-cell repertoires. cDNA synthesis was primed from the TCR beta constant segment, followed by two successive PCR amplification steps. The libraries were sequenced on Illumina HiSeq 2000/2500, MiSeq or NextSeq, producing 2 x 150 bp reads. Reads were demultiplexed and grouped by UMI with MIGEC, and clonotypes were assembled and quantified with MiTCR. To exclude erroneous sequences, any TCR cDNA sequence not supported by at least two reads was discarded. Downstream repertoire analysis used the tcR package, and clonotypes were matched across fractions by CDR3 nucleotide sequence plus V segment. VDJmatch was used to annotate antigen specificity against VDJdb, with one amino acid substitution in CDR3 permitted.

The V and J segments used are TRBV28 and TRBJ1-5, and TRBD1 matches 9 of the central bases. The source was PBMCs from blood, collected on the day of vaccination. The source of this sequence is a middle-aged man who received an inactivated influenza vaccine. Donor details come from another sample of the same person, matched by shared clones. The CDR3 in this case is CASSFSTGGSGQPQHF. The nucleotides are TGTGCCAGCAGTTTCTCGACAGGGGGGTCAGGGCAGCCCCAGCATTTT.